The 4 T cell receptor beta chains presented below share a single source sample, sequenced in a study of T cells in localized non-small cell lung cancer. Assay used: immunoSEQ multiplex PCR; TCRdb lists only in-frame clones, some missing. Of around 15,000 clones in the sample, approximately 89% were seen once. The sample consisted of peripheral blood mononuclear cells, taken before any cancer treatment. The source of these receptors is a man aged 35 to 70 with stage III lung adenocarcinoma.

This clone was seen once. The rearrangement links TRBV6-1 to TRBJ2-7; 9 bases line up with TRBD2. The CDR3 is made up of 15 amino acids. With 5 bases clipped from V and 2 bases from J, the junction kept 7 bases outside the gene matches. CDR1 is MNHNS, CDR2 SASEGT, per germline. The CDR3 sequence is CASSSRGLAPYEQYF. The CDR3 bases are TGTGCCAGCAGTTCTAGGGGACTAGCCCCCTACGAGCAGTACTTC.

The chain carries TRBV19 and TRBJ2-1, with D tentatively TRBD1 (6 bases). Trimming shortened V by 3 bases and J by 7 bases, and 10 bases separated the two germline ends. The germline V gene has CDR1 LNHDA and CDR2 SQIVND (reference sequence). The CDR3 is made up of 13 amino acids. CDR3 DNA: TGTGCCAGTAGTATTCAGGGGCCGAATGAGCAGTTCTTC. This translates into CASSIQGPNEQFF.

The chain combines TRBV7-8 with TRBJ2-7, with 7 bases lining up with TRBD1. V lost 6 bases to trimming and J lost 5 bases; unmatched junction nucleotides: 10. The CDR3 runs to 14 residues. Germline-derived CDR1 and CDR2 are SGHVS and FQNEAQ. DNA of the CDR3: TGTGCCAGCAGGCCGACAGGGATGTTAGACGAGCAGTACTTC. Its translation is CASRPTGMLDEQYF.

The chain recombines TRBV25-1 with TRBJ2-1; unclear D gene. Germline-derived CDR1 and CDR2 are MGHDK and SYGVNS. The CDR3 loop spans 17 amino acids. The V gene lost 5 bases and the J gene lost 2 bases, with 19 bases spanning the gap. The chain's CDR3 is CASSPQPLSSPYNEQFF. CDR3 nucleotides: TGTGCCAGCAGTCCACAACCCCTAAGTTCTCCCTACAATGAGCAGTTCTTC.